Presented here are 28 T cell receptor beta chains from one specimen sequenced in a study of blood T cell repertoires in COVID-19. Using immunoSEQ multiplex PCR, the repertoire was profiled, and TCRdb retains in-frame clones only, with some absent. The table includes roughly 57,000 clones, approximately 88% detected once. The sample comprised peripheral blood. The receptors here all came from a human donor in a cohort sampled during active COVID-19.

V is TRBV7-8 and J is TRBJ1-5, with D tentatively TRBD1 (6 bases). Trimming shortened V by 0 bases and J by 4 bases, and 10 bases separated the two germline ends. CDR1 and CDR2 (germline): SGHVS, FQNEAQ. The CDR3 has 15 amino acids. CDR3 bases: TGTGCCAGCAGCTTAGCGGGGGCTGGTAATCAGCCCCAGCATTTT. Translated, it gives CASSLAGAGNQPQHF. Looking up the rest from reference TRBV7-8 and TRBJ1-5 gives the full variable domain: GAGVSQSPRYKVAKRGQDVALRCDPISGHVSLFWYQQALGQGPEFLTYFQNEAQLDKSGLPSDRFFAERPEGSVSTLKIQRTQQEDSAVYLCASSLAGAGNQPQHFGDGTRLSIL.

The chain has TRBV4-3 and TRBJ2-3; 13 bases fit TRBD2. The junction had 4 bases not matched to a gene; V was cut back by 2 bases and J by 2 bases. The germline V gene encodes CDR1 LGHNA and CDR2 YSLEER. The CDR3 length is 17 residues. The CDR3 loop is CASSQLTSGGFTDTQYF. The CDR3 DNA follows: TGCGCCAGCAGCCAACTGACTAGCGGGGGGTTCACAGATACGCAGTATTTT.

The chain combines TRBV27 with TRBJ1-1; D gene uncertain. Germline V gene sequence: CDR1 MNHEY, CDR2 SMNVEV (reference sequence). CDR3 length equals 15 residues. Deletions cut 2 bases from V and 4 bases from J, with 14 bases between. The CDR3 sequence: CASSLRETGSTEAFF. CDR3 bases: TGTGCCAGCAGTTTACGGGAGACCGGGAGCACTGAAGCTTTCTTT.

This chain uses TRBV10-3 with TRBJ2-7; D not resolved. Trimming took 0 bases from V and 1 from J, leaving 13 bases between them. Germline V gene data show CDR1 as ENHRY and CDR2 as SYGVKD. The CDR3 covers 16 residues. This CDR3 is CAISESVATQSYEQYF. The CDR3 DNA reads TGTGCCATCAGTGAGTCGGTGGCAACCCAATCCTACGAGCAGTACTTC.

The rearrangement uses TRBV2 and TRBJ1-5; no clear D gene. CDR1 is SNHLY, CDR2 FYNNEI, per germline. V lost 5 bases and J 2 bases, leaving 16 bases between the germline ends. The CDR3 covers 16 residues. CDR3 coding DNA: TGTGCCAGCAGTAAAATCCCCCCCGGAGGCAATCAGCCCCAGCATTTT. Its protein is CASSKIPPGGNQPQHF.

CDR3: CASSIEAGALTIVAFF. DNA of the CDR3: TGTGCCAGTAGTATTGAGGCAGGGGCCCTTACAATCGTAGCTTTCTTT. The V and J genes are TRBV19 and TRBJ1-1; possibly TRBD1 for D (6 bases). The CDR3 consists of 16 residues. Germline CDR1 reads LNHDA; CDR2 reads SQIVND (reference sequence). Trimming cost V 3 bases and J 10 bases, with 24 bases left between them.

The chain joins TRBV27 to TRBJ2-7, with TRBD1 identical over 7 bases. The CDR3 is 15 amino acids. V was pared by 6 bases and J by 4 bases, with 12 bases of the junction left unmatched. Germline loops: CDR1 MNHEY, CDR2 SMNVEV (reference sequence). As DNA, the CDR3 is TGTGCCAGCAGACCGAACAGGGGAGCCGTTTACGAGCAGTACTTC. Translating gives CASRPNRGAVYEQYF.

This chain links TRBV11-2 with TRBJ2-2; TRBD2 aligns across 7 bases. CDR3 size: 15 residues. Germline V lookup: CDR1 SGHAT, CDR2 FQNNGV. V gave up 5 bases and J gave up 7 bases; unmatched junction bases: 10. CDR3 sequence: CASSARGTNHGELFF. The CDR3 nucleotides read TGTGCCAGCAGCGCGCGCGGGACTAATCACGGGGAGCTGTTTTTT.

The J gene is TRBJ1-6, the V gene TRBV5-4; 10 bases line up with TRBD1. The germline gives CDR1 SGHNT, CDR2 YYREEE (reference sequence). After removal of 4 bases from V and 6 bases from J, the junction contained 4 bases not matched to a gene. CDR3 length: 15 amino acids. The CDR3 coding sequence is TGTGCCAGCAGCCCGGGGGACAGGGGTAATTCACCCCTCCACTTT. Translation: CASSPGDRGNSPLHF.

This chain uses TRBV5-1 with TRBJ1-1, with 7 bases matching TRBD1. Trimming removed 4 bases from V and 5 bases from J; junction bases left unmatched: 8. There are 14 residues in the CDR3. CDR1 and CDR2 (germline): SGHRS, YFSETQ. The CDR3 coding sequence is TGCGCCAGCAGCCCAACGATACAGGGGACTGAAGCTTTCTTT. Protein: CASSPTIQGTEAFF.

The CDR3 DNA sequence: TGTGCCAGCAGCCTCAGGACTAGCGGGGACACAGATACGCAGTATTTT. It translates to CASSLRTSGDTDTQYF. This sequence joins TRBV3-1 (or the pseudogene TRBV3-2) and TRBJ2-3; 12 nucleotides line up with TRBD2. The ends lost 4 bases at V and 2 bases at J; junction bases unmatched: 4. The CDR3 loop spans 16 amino acids. Germline-derived CDR1 and CDR2 are LGHDT and YNNKEL (reference sequence).

CDR3 nucleotide sequence: TGTGCCAGCAGCTTGGGGCGACTGAGGACAACCTACAATGAGCAGTTCTTC. This encodes CASSLGRLRTTYNEQFF. The chain recombines TRBV7-8 with TRBJ2-1; D is possibly TRBD1 (5 bases). The CDR3 runs 17 residues. The V end was cut by 3 bases, the J end by 2 bases, with 17 bases between. CDR1 and CDR2 from the germline V gene are SGHVS and FQNEAQ.

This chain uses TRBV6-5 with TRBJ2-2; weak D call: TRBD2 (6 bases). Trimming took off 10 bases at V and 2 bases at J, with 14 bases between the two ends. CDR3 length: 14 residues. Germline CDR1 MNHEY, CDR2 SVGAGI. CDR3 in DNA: TGTGCCATAGGAGGGGTCGTTAACACCGGGGAGCTGTTTTTT. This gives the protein CAIGGVVNTGELFF.

CDR3 sequence: CSASITSGGRLQADTQYF. DNA for the CDR3: TGCAGTGCTAGTATCACTAGCGGGGGGCGCCTCCAGGCAGATACGCAGTATTTT. The gene calls are TRBV20-1 and TRBJ2-3; 12 bases are shared with TRBD2. The V gene end was trimmed by 3 bases and the J gene end by 4 bases; junction bases not matched to a gene: 14. CDR1 DFQATT and CDR2 SNEGSKA come from the germline V gene (reference sequence). This CDR3 is 18 amino acids long.

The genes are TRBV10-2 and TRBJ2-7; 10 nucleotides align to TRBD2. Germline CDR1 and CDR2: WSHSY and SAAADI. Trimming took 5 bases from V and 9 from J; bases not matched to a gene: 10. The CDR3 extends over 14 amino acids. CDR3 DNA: TGCGCCAGCAGTCAAGCGGGGGGGCCTGTTCGGCAGTACTTC. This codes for CASSQAGGPVRQYF.

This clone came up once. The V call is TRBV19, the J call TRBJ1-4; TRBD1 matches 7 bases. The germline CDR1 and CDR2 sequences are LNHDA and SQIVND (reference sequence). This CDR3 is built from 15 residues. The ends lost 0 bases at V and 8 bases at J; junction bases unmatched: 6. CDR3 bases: TGTGCCAGTAGTATAGATTCAGGGGGTAACGAAAAACTGTTTTTT. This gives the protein CASSIDSGGNEKLFF.

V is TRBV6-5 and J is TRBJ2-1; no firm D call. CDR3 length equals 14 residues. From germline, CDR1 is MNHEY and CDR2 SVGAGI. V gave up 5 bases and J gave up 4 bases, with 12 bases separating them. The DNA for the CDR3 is TGTGCCAGCAGTCAGGAAGGCCCTTACAATGAGCAGTTCTTC. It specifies CASSQEGPYNEQFF.

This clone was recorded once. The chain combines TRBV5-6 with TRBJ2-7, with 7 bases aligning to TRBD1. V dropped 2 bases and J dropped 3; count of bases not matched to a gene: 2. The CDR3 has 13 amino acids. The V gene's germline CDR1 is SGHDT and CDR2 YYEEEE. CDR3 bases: TGTGCCAGCAGCTTCCGGGACAGCTACGAGCAGTACTTC. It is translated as CASSFRDSYEQYF. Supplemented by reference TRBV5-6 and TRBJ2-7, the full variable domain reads DAGVTQSPTHLIKTRGQQVTLRCSPKSGHDTVSWYQQALGQGPQFIFQYYEEEERQRGNFPDRFSGHQFPNYSSELNVNALLLGDSALYLCASSFRDSYEQYFGPGTRLTVT.

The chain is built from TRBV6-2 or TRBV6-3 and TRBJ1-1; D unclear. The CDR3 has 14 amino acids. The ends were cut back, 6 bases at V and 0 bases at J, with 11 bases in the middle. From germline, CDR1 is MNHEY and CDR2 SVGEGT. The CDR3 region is CASSPDYLNTEAFF. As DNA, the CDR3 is TGTGCCAGCAGCCCCGACTACCTGAACACTGAAGCTTTCTTT.

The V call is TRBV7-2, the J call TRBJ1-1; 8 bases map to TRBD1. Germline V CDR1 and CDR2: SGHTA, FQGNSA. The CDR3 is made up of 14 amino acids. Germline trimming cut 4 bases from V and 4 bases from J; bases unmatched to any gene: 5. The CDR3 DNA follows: TGTGCCAGCAGCTCAGACAGGGGAGCCACTGAAGCTTTCTTT. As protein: CASSSDRGATEAFF.

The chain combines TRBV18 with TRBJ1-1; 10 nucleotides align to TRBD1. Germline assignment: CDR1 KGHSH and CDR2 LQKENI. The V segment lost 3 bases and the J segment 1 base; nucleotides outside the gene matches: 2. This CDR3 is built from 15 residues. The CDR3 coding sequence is TGTGCCAGCTCACCCTGGGACAGGGGGAACACTGAAGCTTTCTTT. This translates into CASSPWDRGNTEAFF.

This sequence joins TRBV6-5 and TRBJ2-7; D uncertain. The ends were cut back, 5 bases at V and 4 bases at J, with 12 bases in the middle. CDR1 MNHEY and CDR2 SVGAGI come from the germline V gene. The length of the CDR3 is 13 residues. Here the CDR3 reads CASSPPGVYEQYF. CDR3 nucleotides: TGTGCCAGCAGTCCCCCCGGAGTTTACGAGCAGTACTTC.

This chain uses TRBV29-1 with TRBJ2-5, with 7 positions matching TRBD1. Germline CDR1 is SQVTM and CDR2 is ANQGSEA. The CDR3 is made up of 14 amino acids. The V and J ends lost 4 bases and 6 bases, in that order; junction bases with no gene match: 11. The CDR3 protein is CSVVDRDVLKTQYF. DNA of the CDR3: TGCAGCGTTGTTGACAGGGATGTTTTGAAGACCCAGTACTTC.

CDR3 DNA sequence: TGTGCCAGCAGTTACATGAAGGGGACTAGCGACGCACGCTACAATGAGCAGTTCTTC. Translation: CASSYMKGTSDARYNEQFF. The V and J genes are TRBV6-2 or TRBV6-3 and TRBJ2-1, with 10 nucleotides matching TRBD2. CDR3 length: 19 residues. From germline, CDR1 is MNHEY and CDR2 SVGEGT. Trimming took 2 bases from V and 3 from J; bases not matched to a gene: 13.

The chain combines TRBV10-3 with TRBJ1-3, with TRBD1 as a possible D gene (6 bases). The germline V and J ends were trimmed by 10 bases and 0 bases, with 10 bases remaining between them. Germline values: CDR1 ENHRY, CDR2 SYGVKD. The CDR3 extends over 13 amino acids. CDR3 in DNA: TGTGCCACCACGACAGGCTCTGGAAACACCATATATTTT. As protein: CATTTGSGNTIYF.

As DNA, the CDR3 is TGTGCCAGCAGTTGGAATAGCGGGGGTGAGAACAATGAGCAGTTCTTC. Protein: CASSWNSGGENNEQFF. The V gene is TRBV27, the J gene TRBJ2-1; 9 bases are shared with TRBD2. The J segment lost 5 bases and the V segment lost 4 bases, leaving 9 bases of the junction unmatched. CDR1 MNHEY and CDR2 SMNVEV come from the germline V gene (reference sequence). The CDR3 runs 16 residues.

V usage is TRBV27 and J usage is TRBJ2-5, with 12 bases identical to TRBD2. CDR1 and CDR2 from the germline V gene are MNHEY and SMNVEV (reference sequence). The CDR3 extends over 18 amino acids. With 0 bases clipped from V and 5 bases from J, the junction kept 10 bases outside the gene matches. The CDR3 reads CASSLSFRTSGVRETQYF. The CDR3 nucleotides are TGTGCCAGCAGTTTATCATTTCGGACTAGCGGGGTAAGGGAGACCCAGTACTTC.

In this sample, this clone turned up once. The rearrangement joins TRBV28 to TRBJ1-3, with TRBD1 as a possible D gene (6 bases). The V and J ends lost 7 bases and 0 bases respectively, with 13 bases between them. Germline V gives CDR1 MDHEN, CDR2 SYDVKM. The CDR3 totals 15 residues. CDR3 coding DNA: TGTGCCAGCACCGTGGGACATCCCTCTGGAAACACCATATATTTT. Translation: CASTVGHPSGNTIYF. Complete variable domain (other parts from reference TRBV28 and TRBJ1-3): DVKVTQSSRYLVKRTGEKVFLECVQDMDHENMFWYRQDPGLGLRLIYFSYDVKMKEKGDIPEGYSVSREKKERFSLILESASTNQTSMYLCASTVGHPSGNTIYFGEGSWLTVV.